A selection of T cell receptor beta chains follows, all from one sample in a study of neurological immune-mediated disorders. TCRdb itself ran the 5' RACE reads through MiXCR, one entry per CDR3 protein. Here the sample spans 45,000 or so distinct CDR3 sequences, 2.5% to 3.5% being singletons. The specimen was PBMCs. Every receptor here comes from a woman in her 50s with multiple sclerosis. Both conserved end residues are trimmed from each CDR3. The size of a clone is reported for some rows only, either as once, few or many, or as a class for expanded clones.

V gene	CDR3 length	clone size	J gene	CDR3 protein
TRBV29-1	11	many	TRBJ2-3	SVEQRGTDTQY
TRBV5-6	13	many	TRBJ2-2	ASSVVTGVTGELF
TRBV5-1	13	many	TRBJ2-2	ASSFLGANTGELF
TRBV6-1	12	many	TRBJ2-6	ASQSSSGANVLT
TRBV5-1	12	many	TRBJ2-1	ASCGGDSYNEQF
TRBV20-1	12	many	TRBJ2-7	SAFSTQTGDEQY
TRBV20-1	16	many	TRBJ2-1	SAEDPRAGGPGYNEQF
TRBV4-2	13	many	TRBJ1-4	ASSQGRGDNEKLF
TRBV7-2	13	many	TRBJ2-1	ASSLGFSSYNEQF
TRBV12-3/TRBV12-4	10	NA	TRBJ1-1	DSSIHELEAF
TRBV20-1	16	many	TRBJ2-1	SAGPGLAGPSSYNEQF
TRBV5-1	15	many	TRBJ1-1	ASSLFTGGAGQTEAF
TRBV5-1	15	many	TRBJ2-5	ASSLGPGSGGRETQY
TRBV12-3/TRBV12-4	14	many	TRBJ2-3	ASSYQSGGGTDTQY
TRBV20-1	10	medium-sized	TRBJ2-5	SAMVKQETQY
TRBV5-1	14	many	TRBJ2-3	ASSFLPGQGRDTQY
TRBV30	13	many	TRBJ2-2	AHSPGDRDTGELF
TRBV7-8	13	many	TRBJ1-3	ASSSPGSSGNTIY
TRBV7-2	11	many	TRBJ1-6	ASSLGGSSPLH
TRBV20-1	12	many	TRBJ1-2	SARRRASNYGYT
TRBV5-1	11	many	TRBJ2-3	ASSRAVSDTQY